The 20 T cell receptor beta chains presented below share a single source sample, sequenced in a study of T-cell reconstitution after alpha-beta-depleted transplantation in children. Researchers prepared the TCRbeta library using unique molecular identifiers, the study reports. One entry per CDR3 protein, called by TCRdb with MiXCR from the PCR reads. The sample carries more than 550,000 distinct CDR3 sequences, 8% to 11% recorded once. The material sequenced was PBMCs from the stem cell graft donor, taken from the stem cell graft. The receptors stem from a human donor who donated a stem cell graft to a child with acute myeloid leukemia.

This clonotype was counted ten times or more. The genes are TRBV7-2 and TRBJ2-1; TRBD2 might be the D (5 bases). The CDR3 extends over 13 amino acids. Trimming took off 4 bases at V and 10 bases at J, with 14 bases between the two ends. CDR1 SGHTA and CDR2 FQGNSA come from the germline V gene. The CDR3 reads CASSSDTRTEQFF. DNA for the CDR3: TGTGCCAGCAGCTCCGACACTAGGACCGAGCAGTTCTTC.

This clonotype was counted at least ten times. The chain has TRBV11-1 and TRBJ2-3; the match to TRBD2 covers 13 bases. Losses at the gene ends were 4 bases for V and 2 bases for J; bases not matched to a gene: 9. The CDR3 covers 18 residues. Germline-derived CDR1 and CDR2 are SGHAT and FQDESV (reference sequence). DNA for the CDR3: TGTGCCAGCAGCTCCTTACTTGGGACTAGCGGGGACACAGATACGCAGTATTTT. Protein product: CASSSLLGTSGDTDTQYF.

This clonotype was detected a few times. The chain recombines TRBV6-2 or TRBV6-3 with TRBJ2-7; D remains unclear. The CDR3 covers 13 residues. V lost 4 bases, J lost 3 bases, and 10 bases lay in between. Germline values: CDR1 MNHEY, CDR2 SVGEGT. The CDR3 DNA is TGTGCCAGCAGTTTCGCAGACCTCTACGAGCAGTACTTC. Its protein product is CASSFADLYEQYF.

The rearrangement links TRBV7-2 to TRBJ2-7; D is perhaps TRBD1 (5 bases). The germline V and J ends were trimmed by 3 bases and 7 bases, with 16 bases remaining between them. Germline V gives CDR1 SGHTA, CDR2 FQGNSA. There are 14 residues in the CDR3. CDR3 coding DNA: TGTGCCAGCAGCTTTAGACAGTCCCTCGGTGAGCAGTACTTC. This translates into CASSFRQSLGEQYF.

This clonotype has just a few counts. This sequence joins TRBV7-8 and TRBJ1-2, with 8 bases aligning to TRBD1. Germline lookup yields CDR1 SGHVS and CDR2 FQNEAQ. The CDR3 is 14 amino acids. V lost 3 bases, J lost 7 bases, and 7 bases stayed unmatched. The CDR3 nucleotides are TGTGCCAGCAGCTTCTACGGACAGGGTGGTGGCTACACCTTC. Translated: CASSFYGQGGGYTF.

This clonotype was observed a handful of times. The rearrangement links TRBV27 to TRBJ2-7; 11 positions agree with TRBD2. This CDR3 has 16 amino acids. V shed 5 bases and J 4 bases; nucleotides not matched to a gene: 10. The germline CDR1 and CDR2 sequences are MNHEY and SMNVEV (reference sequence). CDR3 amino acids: CASSLTPGTSGYEQYF. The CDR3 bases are TGTGCCAGCAGTCTGACGCCCGGGACTAGCGGATACGAGCAGTACTTC.

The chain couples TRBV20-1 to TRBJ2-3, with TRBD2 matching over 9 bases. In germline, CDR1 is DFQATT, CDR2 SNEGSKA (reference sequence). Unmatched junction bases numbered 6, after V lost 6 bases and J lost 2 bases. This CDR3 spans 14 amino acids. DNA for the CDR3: TGCAGTGCGTTTAGGACTAGCGTCACAGATACGCAGTATTTT. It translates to CSAFRTSVTDTQYF.

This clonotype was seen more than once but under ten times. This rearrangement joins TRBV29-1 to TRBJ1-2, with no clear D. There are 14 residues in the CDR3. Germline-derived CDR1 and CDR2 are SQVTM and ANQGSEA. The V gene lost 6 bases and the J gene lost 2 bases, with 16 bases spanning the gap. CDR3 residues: CSVLEVGRNYGYTF. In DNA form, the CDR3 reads TGCAGCGTCCTTGAAGTGGGCAGAAACTATGGCTACACCTTC.

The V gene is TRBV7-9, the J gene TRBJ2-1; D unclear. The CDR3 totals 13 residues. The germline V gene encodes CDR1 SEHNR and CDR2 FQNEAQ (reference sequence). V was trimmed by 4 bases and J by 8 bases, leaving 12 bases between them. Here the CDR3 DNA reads TGTGCCAGCAGCTCCCTTCCGGTCGATGAGCAGTTCTTC. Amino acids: CASSSLPVDEQFF.

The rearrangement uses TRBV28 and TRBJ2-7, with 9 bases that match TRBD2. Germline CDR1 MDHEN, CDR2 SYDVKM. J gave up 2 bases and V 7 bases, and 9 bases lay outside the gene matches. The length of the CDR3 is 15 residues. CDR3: CASKRILAGPYEQYF. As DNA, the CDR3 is TGTGCCAGCAAGAGGATCCTAGCGGGGCCCTACGAGCAGTACTTC.

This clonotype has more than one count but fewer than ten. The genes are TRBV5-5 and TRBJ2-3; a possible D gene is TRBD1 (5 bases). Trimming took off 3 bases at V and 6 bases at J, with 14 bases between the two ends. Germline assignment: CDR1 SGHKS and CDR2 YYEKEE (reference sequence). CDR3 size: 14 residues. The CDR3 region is CASSSRQPGDTQYF. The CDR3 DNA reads TGTGCCAGCAGCTCTAGACAGCCTGGGGATACGCAGTATTTT.

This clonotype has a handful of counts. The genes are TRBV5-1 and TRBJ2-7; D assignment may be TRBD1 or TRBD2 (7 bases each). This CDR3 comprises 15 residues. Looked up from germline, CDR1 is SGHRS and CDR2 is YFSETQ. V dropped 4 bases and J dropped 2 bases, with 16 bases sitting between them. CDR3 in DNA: TGCGCCAGCAGCCCGGACAGGACTAGGCCCTACGAGCAGTACTTC. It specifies CASSPDRTRPYEQYF.

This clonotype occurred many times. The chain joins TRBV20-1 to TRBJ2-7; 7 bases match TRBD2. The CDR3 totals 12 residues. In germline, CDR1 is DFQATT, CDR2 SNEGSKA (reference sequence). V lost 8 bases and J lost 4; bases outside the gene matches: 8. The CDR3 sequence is CSWASGTYEQYF. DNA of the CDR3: TGCAGTTGGGCTAGCGGTACTTACGAGCAGTACTTC.

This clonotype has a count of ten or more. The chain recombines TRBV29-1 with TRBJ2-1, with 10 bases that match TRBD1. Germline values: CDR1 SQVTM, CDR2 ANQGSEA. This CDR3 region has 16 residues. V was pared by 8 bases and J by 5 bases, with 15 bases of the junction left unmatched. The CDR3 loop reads CSSFPDRGLWHNEQFF. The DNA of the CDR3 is TGCAGCTCCTTCCCCGACAGGGGGCTGTGGCACAATGAGCAGTTCTTC.

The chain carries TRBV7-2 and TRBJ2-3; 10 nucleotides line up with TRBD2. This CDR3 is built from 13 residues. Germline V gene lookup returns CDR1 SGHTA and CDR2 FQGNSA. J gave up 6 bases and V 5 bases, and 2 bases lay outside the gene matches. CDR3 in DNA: TGTGCCAGCAGCCCACTAGCGGGGGATACGCAGTATTTT. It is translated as CASSPLAGDTQYF.

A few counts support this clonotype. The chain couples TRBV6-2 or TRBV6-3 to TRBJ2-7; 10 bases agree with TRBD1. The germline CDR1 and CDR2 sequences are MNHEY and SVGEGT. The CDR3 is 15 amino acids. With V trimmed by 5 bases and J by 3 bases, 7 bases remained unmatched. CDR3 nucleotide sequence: TGTGCCAGCAGTAGGGGACAGGGGAACTTCTACGAGCAGTACTTC. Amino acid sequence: CASSRGQGNFYEQYF.

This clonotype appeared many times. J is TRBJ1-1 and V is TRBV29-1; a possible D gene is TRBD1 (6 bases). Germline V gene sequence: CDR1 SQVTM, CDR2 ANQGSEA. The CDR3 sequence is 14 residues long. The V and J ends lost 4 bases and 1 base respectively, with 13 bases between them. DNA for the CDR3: TGCAGCGTTGTGGGGGGGCGGGGGAACACTGAAGCTTTCTTT. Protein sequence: CSVVGGRGNTEAFF.

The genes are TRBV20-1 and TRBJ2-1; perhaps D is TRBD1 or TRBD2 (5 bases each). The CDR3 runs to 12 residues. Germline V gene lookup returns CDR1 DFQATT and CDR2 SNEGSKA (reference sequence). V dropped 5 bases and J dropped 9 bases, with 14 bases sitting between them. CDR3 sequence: CSAAGAPGEQFF. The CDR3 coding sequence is TGCAGTGCTGCCGGGGCCCCGGGTGAGCAGTTCTTC.

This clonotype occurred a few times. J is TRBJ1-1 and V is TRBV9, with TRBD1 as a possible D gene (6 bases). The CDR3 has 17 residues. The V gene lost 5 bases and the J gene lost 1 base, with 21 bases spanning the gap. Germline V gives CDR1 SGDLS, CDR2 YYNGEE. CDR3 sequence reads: CASRNPGVGGKNTEAFF. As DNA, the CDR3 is TGTGCCAGCAGGAACCCAGGCGTTGGGGGCAAGAACACTGAAGCTTTCTTT. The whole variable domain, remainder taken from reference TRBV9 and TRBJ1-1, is DSGVTQTPKHLITATGQRVTLRCSPRSGDLSVYWYQQSLDQGLQFLIQYYNGEERAKGNILERFSAQQFPDLHSELNLSSLELGDSALYFCASRNPGVGGKNTEAFFGQGTRLTVV.

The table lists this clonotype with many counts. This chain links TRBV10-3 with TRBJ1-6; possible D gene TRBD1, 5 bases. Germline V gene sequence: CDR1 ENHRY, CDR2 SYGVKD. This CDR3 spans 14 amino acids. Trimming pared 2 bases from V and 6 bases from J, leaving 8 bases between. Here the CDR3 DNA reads TGTGCCATCAGTGAGGACAGAGCTAATTCACCCCTCCACTTT. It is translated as CAISEDRANSPLHF.